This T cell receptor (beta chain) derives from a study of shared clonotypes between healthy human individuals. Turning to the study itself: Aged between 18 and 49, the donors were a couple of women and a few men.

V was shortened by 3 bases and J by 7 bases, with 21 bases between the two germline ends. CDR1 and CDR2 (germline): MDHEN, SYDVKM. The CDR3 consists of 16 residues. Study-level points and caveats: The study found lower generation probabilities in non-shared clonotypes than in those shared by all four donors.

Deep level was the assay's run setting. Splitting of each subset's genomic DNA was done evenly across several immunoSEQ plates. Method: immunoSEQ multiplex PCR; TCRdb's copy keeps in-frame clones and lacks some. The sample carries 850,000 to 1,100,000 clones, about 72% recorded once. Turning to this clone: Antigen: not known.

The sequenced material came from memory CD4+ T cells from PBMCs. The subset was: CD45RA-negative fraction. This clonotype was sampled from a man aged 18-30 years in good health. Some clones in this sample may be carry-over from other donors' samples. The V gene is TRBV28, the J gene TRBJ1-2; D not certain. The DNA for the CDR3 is TGTGCCAGCAGTTTGGCAGGAAGAGTAACTGAGGGTGGCTACACCTTC. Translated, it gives CASSLAGRVTEGGYTF.